This paragraph covers one T cell receptor beta chain sequence. V lost 1 base to trimming and J lost 14 bases; unmatched junction nucleotides: 8. Germline assignment: CDR1 SGHRS and CDR2 YFSETQ. The CDR3 runs 13 residues. This sample is drawn from a study of T cell changes during pregnancy in multiple sclerosis. The repertoire was sequenced with immunoSEQ multiplex PCR; TCRdb's copy has only in-frame clones and lacks some. The sample has under 80,000 clones, over 80% seen once; the top ten hold under 3%. The origin of this receptor is a female donor with multiple sclerosis, enrolled in a pregnancy study. The gene calls are TRBV5-1 and TRBJ2-1; 8 nucleotides agree with TRBD2. Sequenced material: peripheral blood, taken before pregnancy. CDR3 DNA sequence: TGCGCCAGCAGCTTGAATAGCGGGACGCTGAAGTTCTTC. Residues: CASSLNSGTLKFF.